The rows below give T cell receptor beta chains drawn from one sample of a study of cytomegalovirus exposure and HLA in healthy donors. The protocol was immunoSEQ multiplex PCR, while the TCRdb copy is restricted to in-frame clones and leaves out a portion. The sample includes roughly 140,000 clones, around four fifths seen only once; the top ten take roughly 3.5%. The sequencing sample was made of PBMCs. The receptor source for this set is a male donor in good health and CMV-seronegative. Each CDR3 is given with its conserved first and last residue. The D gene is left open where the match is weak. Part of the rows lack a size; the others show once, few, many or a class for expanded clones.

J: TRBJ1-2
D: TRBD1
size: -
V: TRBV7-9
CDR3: CASSYGQGDGYTF
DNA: TGTGCCAGCAGCTACGGACAGGGCGATGGCTACACCTTC

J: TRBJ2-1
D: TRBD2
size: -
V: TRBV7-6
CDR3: CASSLGGLANEQFF
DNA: TGTGCCAGCAGCTTAGGGGGACTAGCCAATGAGCAGTTCTTC

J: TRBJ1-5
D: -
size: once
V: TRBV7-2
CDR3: CASSLETGFSQPQHF
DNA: TGTGCCAGCAGCTTGGAAACAGGGTTTAGTCAGCCCCAGCATTTT

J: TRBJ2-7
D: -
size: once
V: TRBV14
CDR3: CASSQQGREQYF
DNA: TGTGCCAGCAGCCAACAGGGGCGCGAGCAGTACTTC

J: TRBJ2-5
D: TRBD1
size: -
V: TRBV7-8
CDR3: CASRTGRRETQYF
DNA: TGTGCCAGCAGGACAGGGCGTAGAGAGACCCAGTACTTC

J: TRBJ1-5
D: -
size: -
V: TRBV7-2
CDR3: CASSLRGQSNQPQHF
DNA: TGTGCCAGCAGCTTAAGGGGTCAGAGCAATCAGCCCCAGCATTTT

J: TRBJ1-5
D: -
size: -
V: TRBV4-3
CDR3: CASSQDRWAQPQHF
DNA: TGCGCCAGCAGCCAAGATAGGTGGGCTCAGCCCCAGCATTTT

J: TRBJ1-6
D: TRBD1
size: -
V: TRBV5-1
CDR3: CASSLGQGIGSPLHF
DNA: TGCGCCAGCAGCTTGGGACAGGGGATAGGATCACCCCTCCACTTT

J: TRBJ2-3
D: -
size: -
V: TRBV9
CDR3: CASSVRPGDHTQYF
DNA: TGTGCCAGCAGCGTTCGACCCGGAGACCATACGCAGTATTTT

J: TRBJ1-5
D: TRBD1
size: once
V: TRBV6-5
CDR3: CASRPGTGGHQPQHF
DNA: TGTGCCAGCAGGCCGGGAACAGGGGGCCATCAGCCCCAGCATTTT

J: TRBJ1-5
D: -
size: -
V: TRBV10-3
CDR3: CAISEKYSRDTGQPQHF
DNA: TGTGCCATCAGTGAGAAATATTCCAGGGATACGGGTCAGCCCCAGCATTTT

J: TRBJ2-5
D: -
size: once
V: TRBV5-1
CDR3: CASSLLGETQYF
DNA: TGCGCCAGCAGCCTACTCGGGGAGACCCAGTACTTC

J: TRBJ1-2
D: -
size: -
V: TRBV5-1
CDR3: CASSPGTNYGYTF
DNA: TGCGCCAGCAGCCCGGGGACTAACTATGGCTACACCTTC

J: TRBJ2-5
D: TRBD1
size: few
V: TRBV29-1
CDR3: CSVGGRGTGEETQYF
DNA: TGCAGCGTTGGGGGACGGGGGACAGGGGAAGAGACCCAGTACTTC

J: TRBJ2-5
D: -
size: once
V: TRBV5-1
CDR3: CASSLEGRETQYF
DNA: TGCGCCAGCAGCTTGGAAGGGAGAGAGACCCAGTACTTC